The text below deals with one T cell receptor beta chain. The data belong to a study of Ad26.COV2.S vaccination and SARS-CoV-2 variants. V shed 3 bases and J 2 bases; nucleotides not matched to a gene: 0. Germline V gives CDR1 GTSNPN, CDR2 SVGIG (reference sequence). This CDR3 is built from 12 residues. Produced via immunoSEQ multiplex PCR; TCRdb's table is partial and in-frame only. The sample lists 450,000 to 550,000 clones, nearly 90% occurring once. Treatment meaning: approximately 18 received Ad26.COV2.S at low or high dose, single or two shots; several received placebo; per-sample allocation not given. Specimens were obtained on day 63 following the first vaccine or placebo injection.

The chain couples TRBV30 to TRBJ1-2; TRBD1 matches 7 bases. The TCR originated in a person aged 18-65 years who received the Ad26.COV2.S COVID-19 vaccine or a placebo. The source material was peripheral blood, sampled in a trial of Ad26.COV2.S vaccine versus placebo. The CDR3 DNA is TGTGCCTGGAGGGGACAGAACTATGGCTACACCTTC. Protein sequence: CAWRGQNYGYTF. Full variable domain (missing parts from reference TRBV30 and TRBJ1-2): SQTIHQWPATLVQPVGSPLSLECTVEGTSNPNLYWYRQAAGRGLQLLFYSVGIGQISSEVPQNLSASRPQDRQFILSSKKLLLSDSGFYLCAWRGQNYGYTFGSGTRLTVV.